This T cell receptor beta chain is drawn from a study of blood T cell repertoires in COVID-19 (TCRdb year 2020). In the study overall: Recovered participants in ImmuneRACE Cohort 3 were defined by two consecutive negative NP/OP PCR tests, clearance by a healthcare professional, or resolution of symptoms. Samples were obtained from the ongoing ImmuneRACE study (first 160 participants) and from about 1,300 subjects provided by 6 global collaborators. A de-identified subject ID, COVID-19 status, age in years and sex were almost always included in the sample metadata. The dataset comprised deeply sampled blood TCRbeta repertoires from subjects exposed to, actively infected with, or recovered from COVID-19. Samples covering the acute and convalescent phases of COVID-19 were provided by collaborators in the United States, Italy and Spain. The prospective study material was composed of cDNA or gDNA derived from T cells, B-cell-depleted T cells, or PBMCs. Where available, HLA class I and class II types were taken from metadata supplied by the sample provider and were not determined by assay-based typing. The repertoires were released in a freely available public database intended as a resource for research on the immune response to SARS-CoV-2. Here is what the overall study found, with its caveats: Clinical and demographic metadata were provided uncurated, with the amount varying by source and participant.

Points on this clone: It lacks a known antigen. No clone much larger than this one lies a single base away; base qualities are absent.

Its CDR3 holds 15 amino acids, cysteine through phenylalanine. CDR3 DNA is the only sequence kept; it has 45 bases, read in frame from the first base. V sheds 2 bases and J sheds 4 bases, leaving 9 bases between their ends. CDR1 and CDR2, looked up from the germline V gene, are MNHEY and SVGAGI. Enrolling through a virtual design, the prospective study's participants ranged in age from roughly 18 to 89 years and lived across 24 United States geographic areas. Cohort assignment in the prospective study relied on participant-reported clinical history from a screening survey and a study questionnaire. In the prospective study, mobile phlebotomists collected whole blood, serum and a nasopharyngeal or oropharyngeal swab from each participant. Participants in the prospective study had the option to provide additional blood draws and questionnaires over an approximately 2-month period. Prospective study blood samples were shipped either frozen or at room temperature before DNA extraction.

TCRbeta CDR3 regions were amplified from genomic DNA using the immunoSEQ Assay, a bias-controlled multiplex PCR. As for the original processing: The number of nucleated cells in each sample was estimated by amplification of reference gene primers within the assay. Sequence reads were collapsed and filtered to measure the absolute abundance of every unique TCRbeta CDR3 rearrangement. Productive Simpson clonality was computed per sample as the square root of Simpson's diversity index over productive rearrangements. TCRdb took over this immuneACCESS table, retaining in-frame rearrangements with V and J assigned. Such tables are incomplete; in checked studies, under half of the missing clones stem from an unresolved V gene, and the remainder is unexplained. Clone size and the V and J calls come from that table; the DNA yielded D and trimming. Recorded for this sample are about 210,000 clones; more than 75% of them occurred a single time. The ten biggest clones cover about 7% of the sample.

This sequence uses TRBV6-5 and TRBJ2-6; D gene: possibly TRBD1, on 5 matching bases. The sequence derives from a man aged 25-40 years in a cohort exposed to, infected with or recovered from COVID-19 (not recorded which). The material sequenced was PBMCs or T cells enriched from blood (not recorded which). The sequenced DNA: TGTGCCAGCAGTTACCTGGGGCGAGGGGCCAACGTCCTGACTTTC. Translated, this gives CASSYLGRGANVLTF.